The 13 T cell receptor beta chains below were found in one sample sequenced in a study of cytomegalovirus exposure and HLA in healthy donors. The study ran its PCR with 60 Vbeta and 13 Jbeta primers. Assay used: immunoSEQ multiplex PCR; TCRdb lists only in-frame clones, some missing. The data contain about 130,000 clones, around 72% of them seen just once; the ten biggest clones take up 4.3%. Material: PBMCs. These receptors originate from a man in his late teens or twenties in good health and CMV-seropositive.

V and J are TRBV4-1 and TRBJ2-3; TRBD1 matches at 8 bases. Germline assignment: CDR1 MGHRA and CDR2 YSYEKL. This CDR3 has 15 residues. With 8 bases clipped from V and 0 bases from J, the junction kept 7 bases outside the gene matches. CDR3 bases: TGCGCCAGCGCCAGGACAGGGCTTAGCACAGATACGCAGTATTTT. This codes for CASARTGLSTDTQYF.

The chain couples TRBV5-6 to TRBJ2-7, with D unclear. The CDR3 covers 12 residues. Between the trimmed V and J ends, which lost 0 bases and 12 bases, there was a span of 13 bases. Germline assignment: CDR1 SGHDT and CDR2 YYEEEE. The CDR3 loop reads CASSLGFRVWYF. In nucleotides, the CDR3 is TGTGCCAGCAGCTTGGGATTCCGGGTTTGGTACTTC.

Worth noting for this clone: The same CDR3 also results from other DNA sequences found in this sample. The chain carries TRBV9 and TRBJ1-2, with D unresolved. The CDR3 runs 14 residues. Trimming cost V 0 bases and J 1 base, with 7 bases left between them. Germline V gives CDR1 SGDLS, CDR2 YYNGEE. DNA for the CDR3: TGTGCCAGCAGCGTAGCTGGGAGTAACTATGGCTACACCTTC. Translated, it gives CASSVAGSNYGYTF. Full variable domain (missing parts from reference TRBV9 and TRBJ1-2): DSGVTQTPKHLITATGQRVTLRCSPRSGDLSVYWYQQSLDQGLQFLIQYYNGEERAKGNILERFSAQQFPDLHSELNLSSLELGDSALYFCASSVAGSNYGYTFGSGTRLTVV.

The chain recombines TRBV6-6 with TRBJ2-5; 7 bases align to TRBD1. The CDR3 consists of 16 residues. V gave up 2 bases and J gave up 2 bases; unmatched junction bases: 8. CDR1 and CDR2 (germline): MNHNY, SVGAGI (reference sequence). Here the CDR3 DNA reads TGTGCCAGCAGTTACAGTCACAGGGACAGTCAAGAGACCCAGTACTTC. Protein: CASSYSHRDSQETQYF.

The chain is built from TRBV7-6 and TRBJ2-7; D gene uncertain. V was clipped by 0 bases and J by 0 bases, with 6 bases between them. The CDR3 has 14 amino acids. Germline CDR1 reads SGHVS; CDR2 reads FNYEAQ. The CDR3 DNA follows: TGTGCCAGCAGCTTAGCTGTCTTCTCCTACGAGCAGTACTTC. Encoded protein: CASSLAVFSYEQYF.

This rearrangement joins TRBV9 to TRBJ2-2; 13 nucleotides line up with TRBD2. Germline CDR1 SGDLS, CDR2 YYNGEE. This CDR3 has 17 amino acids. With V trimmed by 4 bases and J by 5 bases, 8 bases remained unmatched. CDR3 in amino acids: CASSRLAGGLSTGELFF. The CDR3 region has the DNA TGTGCCAGCAGCAGACTAGCGGGAGGTCTCTCTACCGGGGAGCTGTTTTTT.

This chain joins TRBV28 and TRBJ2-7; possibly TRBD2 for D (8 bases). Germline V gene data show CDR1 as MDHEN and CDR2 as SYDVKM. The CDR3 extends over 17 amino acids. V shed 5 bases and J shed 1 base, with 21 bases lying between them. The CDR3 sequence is CASSPPPGGGGSYEQYF. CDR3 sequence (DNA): TGTGCCAGCAGTCCCCCCCCGGGAGGGGGCGGGTCCTACGAGCAGTACTTC.

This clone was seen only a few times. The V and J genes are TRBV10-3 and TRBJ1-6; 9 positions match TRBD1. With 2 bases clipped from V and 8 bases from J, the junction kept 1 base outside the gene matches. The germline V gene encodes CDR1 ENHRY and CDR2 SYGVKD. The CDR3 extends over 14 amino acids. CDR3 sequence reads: CAISEGTGYSPLHF. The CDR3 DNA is TGTGCCATCAGTGAGGGGACAGGGTATTCACCCCTCCACTTT.

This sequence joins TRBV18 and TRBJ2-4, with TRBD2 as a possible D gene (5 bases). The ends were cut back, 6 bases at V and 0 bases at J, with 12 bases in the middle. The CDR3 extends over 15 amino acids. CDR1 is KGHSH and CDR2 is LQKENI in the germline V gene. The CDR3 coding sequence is TGTGCCAGCTCCCTTTCAGCGGTAGCCAAAAACATTCAGTACTTC. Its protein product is CASSLSAVAKNIQYF. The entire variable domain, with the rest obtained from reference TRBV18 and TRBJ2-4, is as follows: NAGVMQNPRHLVRRRGQEARLRCSPMKGHSHVYWYRQLPEEGLKFMVYLQKENIIDESGMPKERFSAEFPKEGPSILRIQQVVRGDSAAYFCASSLSAVAKNIQYFGAGTRLSVL.

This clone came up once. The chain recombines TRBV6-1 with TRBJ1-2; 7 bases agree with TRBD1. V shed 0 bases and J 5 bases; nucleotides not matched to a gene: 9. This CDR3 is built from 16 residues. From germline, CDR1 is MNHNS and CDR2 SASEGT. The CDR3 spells CASSEAGGAEGYGYTF. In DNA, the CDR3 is TGTGCCAGCAGTGAAGCAGGGGGCGCGGAGGGGTATGGCTACACCTTC.

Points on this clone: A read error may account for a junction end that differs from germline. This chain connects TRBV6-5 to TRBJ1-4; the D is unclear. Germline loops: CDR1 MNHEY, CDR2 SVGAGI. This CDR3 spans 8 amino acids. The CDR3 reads CASSCRLF. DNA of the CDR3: TGTGCCAGCAGTTGCCGACTGTTT.

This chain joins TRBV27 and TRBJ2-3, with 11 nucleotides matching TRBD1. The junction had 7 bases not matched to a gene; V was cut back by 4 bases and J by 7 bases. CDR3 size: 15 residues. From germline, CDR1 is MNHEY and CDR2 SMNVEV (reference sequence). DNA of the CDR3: TGTGCCAGCAGTTCCCCGGGACAGGGGGTGAATACGCAGTATTTT. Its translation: CASSSPGQGVNTQYF.

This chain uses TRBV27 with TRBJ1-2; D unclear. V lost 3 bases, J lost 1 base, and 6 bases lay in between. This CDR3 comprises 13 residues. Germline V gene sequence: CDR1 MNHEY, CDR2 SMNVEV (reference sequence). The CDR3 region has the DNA TGTGCCAGCAGTTTCGGACTTAACTATGGCTACACCTTC. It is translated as CASSFGLNYGYTF.